Listed below are T cell receptor beta chains from one sample, sequenced in a study of blood T cells in healthy people across ages. TCRdb independently ran MiXCR on the 5' RACE reads; one entry per CDR3 protein. Among hundreds of thousands of distinct CDR3 sequences, 62% were seen once, and the ten largest hold about a quarter. Sequencing was performed on blood. The receptors here all came from a young man in good health. The CDR3 runs from the conserved cysteine through the conserved F or W. The D gene is left open where the match is weak. Rows give clone size only sometimes, using once, few, many, or a class for an expanded clone.

D | J | size | V | DNA | CDR3
TRBD1 | TRBJ2-3 | . | TRBV6-1 | TGTGCCAGCAGTCGCCGGGAGGGACAGGGGGCTAATACGCAGTATTTT | CASSRREGQGANTQYF
. | TRBJ2-5 | . | TRBV24-1 | TGTGCCACCAGTGATCAGGGACTTCAGCAGTACTTC | CATSDQGLQQYF
. | TRBJ1-2 | . | TRBV7-3 | TGTGCCAGCAGCCCGCTCGGAGGGCTATCCTATGGCTACACCTTC | CASSPLGGLSYGYTF
TRBD1 | TRBJ2-5 | . | TRBV7-9 | TGTGCCAGCAGCCCGAGTGGGACAGCGAGAGAGACCCAGTACTTC | CASSPSGTARETQYF
. | TRBJ1-1 | . | TRBV20-1 | TGCAGTGCTGGACGCTTAGAAGCTTTCTTT | CSAGRLEAFF
TRBD2 | TRBJ2-5 | . | TRBV28 | TGTGCCAGCAGTTTGGGAGGGGCGGGGGACCTCCAAGAGACCCAGTACTTC | CASSLGGAGDLQETQYF
. | TRBJ2-7 | few | TRBV12-3/TRBV12-4 | TGTGCCAGCAGTTCAGGATCGGGGGAGCAGTACTTC | CASSSGSGEQYF
. | TRBJ2-1 | few | TRBV12-3/TRBV12-4 | TGTGCCAGCAGTTTTTATAGGGAGCTCAATGAGCAGTTCTTC | CASSFYRELNEQFF
TRBD2 | TRBJ2-4 | . | TRBV28 | TGTGCCAGCAGTTTGCGGTCGGGAGGGGAGGTCATTCAGTACTTC | CASSLRSGGEVIQYF
. | TRBJ2-5 | . | TRBV4-2 | TGTGCCAGCAGCCAAACAAAACAGGGGGGGTTTGAGACCCAGTACTTC | CASSQTKQGGFETQYF
. | TRBJ2-3 | . | TRBV11-2 | TGTGCCAGCAGCTTAATCTACACAGATACGCAGTATTTT | CASSLIYTDTQYF
. | TRBJ2-1 | . | TRBV20-1 | TGCAGTGCTAAGAACAATGAGCAGTTCTTC | CSAKNNEQFF
TRBD2 | TRBJ2-5 | . | TRBV7-2 | TGTGTCAGCAGCCCAGCGGGGGGGGACAAGTACCAAGAGACCCAGTACTTC | CVSSPAGGDKYQETQYF
. | TRBJ2-7 | . | TRBV2 | TGTGCCAGCAGTGAGAGTGAGGCTAGGACCTACGAGCAGTACTTC | CASSESEARTYEQYF
. | TRBJ1-2 | . | TRBV20-1 | TGCAGTGCTAGAGCCGAGAACTATGGCTACACCTTC | CSARAENYGYTF
. | TRBJ2-5 | . | TRBV28 | TGTGCCAGCAGTGACCGGGGCCGGAGGGGAGAGACCCAGTACTTC | CASSDRGRRGETQYF
. | TRBJ2-1 | few | TRBV27 | TGTGCCAGCAGTTTGTCCGTCGGGCGGCAGGGGCAGTTCTTC | CASSLSVGRQGQFF
. | TRBJ2-3 | . | TRBV20-1 | TGCAGTGCTAGAGATCAAGGAAGACATTCTAGCACAGATACGCAGTATTTT | CSARDQGRHSSTDTQYF
. | TRBJ1-1 | few | TRBV7-2 | TGTGCCAGCAGCTTATGGGGAGTGAACACTGAAGCTTTCTTT | CASSLWGVNTEAFF
. | TRBJ2-5 | once | TRBV12-3/TRBV12-4 | TGTGCCAGCAGTTCGGACGTGACCCGGTACTTC | CASSSDVTRYF
. | TRBJ2-7 | . | TRBV14 | TGTGCCAGCGATGGAGGGGGCGAGCAGTACTTC | CASDGGGEQYF
TRBD2 | TRBJ2-1 | . | TRBV6-2/TRBV6-3 | TGTGCCAGCAGTGACTCGGGGGGGAAGGGTGAGCGGTTCTTC | CASSDSGGKGERFF
TRBD1 | TRBJ2-7 | . | TRBV6-5 | TGTGCCAGCAGTTACCCAGGGACAGGGGTTTCCTACGAGCAGTACTTC | CASSYPGTGVSYEQYF
. | TRBJ2-7 | . | TRBV7-3 | TGTGCCAGCAGCTTAGACAGGAACTCCGACGAGCAGTACTTC | CASSLDRNSDEQYF
. | TRBJ1-2 | . | TRBV6-6 | TGTGCCAGCAGTTACGGGGGGGATTTCTATGGCTACACCTTC | CASSYGGDFYGYTF
TRBD1 | TRBJ1-5 | once | TRBV12-3/TRBV12-4 | TGTGCCAGCAGTCCCCAGGAGGGGGCCAATCAGCCCCAGCATTTT | CASSPQEGANQPQHF
TRBD2 | TRBJ2-3 | . | TRBV20-1 | TGCAGTGGAAGCGGGGTAGGAGATACGCAGTATTTT | CSGSGVGDTQYF
. | TRBJ2-2 | . | TRBV27 | TGTGCCAGCAGTTTGTGGGACGAGAACACCGGGGAGCTGTTTTTT | CASSLWDENTGELFF
TRBD1 | TRBJ2-1 | . | TRBV5-6 | TGTGCCAGCAGCTCTTCCGGGACAGCATACAATGAGCAGTTCTTC | CASSSSGTAYNEQFF
TRBD2 | TRBJ2-1 | . | TRBV5-1 | TGCGCCAGCACCTGGACTAGCGGGGAGGCGTACAATGAGCAGTTCTTC | CASTWTSGEAYNEQFF
TRBD1 | TRBJ2-7 | . | TRBV5-4 | TGTGCCAGCAGCGGGGGCCCCGGACAGGGCTCATACGAGCAGTACTTC | CASSGGPGQGSYEQYF
TRBD2 | TRBJ2-5 | . | TRBV7-2 | TGTGCCAGCAGCTCCCCTAGCGGGGGTTTGGAGACCCAGTACTTC | CASSSPSGGLETQYF
. | TRBJ2-1 | . | TRBV6-6 | TGTACCAGCAGTTACACGATCCAAGAGACCCAGTTCTTC | CTSSYTIQETQFF
TRBD2 | TRBJ2-7 | . | TRBV6-6 | TGTGCCAGCAGCCCGGGGGGGCCCACCTCCTACGAGCAGTACTTC | CASSPGGPTSYEQYF
TRBD1 | TRBJ1-2 | . | TRBV7-9 | TGTGCCAGCAGCTTCGAACGGCCAGGGGGGAATGGCTATGGCTACACCTTC | CASSFERPGGNGYGYTF
. | TRBJ2-3 | . | TRBV28 | TGTGCCAGCACCGGAGAGGGACGAGGCACAGATACGCAGTATTTT | CASTGEGRGTDTQYF
. | TRBJ2-3 | . | TRBV9 | TGTGCCAGCAGCGTAGGGGCCCGTTCATTCACAGATACGCAGTATTTT | CASSVGARSFTDTQYF
. | TRBJ2-1 | few | TRBV12-3/TRBV12-4 | TGTGCCAGCAGAGCGGAGAGACCCAATGAGCAGTTCTTC | CASRAERPNEQFF
. | TRBJ1-6 | . | TRBV27 | TGTGCCAGCAGTTTAAGGACGGGCTATAATTCACCCCTCCACTTT | CASSLRTGYNSPLHF
. | TRBJ2-7 | . | TRBV10-3 | TGTGCCATCAGTGAGTCAGACATTCCCTACGAGCAGTACTTC | CAISESDIPYEQYF
TRBD1 | TRBJ2-5 | . | TRBV7-2 | TGTGCCAGCCGCTCCGGACAGGGGAGTTGGGAGACCCAGTACTTC | CASRSGQGSWETQYF